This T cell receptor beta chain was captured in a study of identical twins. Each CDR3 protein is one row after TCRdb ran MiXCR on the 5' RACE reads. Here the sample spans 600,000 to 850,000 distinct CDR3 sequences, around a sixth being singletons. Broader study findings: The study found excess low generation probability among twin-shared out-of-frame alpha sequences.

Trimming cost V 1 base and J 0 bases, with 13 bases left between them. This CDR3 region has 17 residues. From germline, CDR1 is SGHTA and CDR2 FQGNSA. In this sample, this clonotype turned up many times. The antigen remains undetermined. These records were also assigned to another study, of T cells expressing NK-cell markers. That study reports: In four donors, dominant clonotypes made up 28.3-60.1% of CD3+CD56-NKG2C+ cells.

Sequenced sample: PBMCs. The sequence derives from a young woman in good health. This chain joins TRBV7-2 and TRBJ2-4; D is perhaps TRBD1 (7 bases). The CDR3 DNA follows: TGTGCCAGCAGCTTAGGGCGGGACAGTCTAGCCAAAAACATTCAGTACTTC. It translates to CASSLGRDSLAKNIQYF.